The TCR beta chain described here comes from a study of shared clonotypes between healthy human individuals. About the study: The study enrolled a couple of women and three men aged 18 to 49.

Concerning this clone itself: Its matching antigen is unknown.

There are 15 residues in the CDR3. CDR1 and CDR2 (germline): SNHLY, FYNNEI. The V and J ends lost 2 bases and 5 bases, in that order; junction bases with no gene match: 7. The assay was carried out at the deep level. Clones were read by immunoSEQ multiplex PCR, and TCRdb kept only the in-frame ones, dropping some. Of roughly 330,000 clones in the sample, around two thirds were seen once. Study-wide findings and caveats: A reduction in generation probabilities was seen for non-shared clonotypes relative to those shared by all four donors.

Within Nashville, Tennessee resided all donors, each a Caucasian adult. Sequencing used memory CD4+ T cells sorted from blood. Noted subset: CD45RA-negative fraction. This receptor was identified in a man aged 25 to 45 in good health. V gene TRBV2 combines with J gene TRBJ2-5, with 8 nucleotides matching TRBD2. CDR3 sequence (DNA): TGTGCCAGCAGTGAAATAGCGGGAACCAGGGAGACCCAGTACTTC. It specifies CASSEIAGTRETQYF.